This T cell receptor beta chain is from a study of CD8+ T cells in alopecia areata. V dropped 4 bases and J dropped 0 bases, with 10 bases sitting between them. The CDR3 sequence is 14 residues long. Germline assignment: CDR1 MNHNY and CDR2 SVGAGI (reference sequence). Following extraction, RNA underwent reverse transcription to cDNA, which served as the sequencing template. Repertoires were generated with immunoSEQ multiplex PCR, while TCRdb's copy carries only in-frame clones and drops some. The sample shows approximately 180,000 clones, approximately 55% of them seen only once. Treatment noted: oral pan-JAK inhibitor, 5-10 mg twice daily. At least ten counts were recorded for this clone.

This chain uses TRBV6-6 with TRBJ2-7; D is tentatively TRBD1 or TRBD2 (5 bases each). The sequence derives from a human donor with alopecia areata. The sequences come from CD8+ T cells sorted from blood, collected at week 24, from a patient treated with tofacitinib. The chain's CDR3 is CASSSRDGSYEQYF. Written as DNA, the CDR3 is TGTGCCAGCAGTTCAAGGGACGGCTCCTACGAGCAGTACTTC.